This T cell receptor beta chain emerged from a study of cytomegalovirus exposure and HLA in healthy donors. General study points: Among TCR sequences, most were rare, though some public TCRs appeared in many donors. Cytomegalovirus status, reportedly, was diagnosed with high specificity and sensitivity by the classifier.

Repertoires were generated with immunoSEQ multiplex PCR, while TCRdb's copy carries only in-frame clones and drops some. The table lists about 130,000 clones, about 95% of them singletons. Separate from the roughly 670-subject first cohort, the approximately 120-subject validation cohort was the one that the donors belonged to. Worth noting for this clone: Its target is unknown.

This CDR3 is built from 12 residues. Germline-derived CDR1 and CDR2 are MDHEN and SYDVKM. Between the trimmed V and J ends, which lost 6 bases and 8 bases, there was a span of 13 bases. Sequenced sample: PBMCs. This chain connects TRBV28 to TRBJ1-2; D uncertain. The clonotype comes from a man in his late teens or twenties in good health and CMV-seropositive. In nucleotides, the CDR3 is TGTGCCAGCAGCCCATCTACCGGGGGCTACACCTTC. This encodes CASSPSTGGYTF.